This T cell receptor (beta chain) was identified during a study of T cell responses to AZD1222 COVID-19 vaccine. General observations from the study: Across spike, vaccine-associated CD4 TCRs were found, dominant at 160-218 and 743-854. White British donors predominated, females outnumbered males, and clonal diversity was possibly underestimated.

Of note for this clone: The antigen is unknown.

The protocol was immunoSEQ multiplex PCR, while the TCRdb copy is restricted to in-frame clones and leaves out a portion. The sample shows approximately 130,000 clones, about 90% of them seen only once. Specimen: peripheral blood, collected on day 0 of AZD1222 vaccination. The clonotype comes from an adult in good health.

CDR3 nucleotide sequence: TGTGCCAGCAGCTTAGACGGATCCTACGAGCAGTACTTC. Amino acids: CASSLDGSYEQYF. This chain joins TRBV7-6 and TRBJ2-7, with unresolved D. Trimming pared 1 base from V and 1 base from J, leaving 5 bases between. This CDR3 has 13 amino acids. In germline, CDR1 is SGHVS, CDR2 FNYEAQ.